Detailed here is one T cell receptor beta chain. PCR amplification relied on 60 Vbeta primers (plus 13 Jbeta primers). Sequenced by immunoSEQ multiplex PCR; TCRdb stores in-frame clones only, minus some. The sample consists of about 89,000 clones, 85% of them appearing once. This CDR3 comprises 13 residues. V was pared by 7 bases and J by 5 bases, with 14 bases between. Germline CDR1 MNHEY, CDR2 SVGAGI. The data are from a study of cytomegalovirus exposure and HLA in healthy donors. This sequence joins TRBV6-5 and TRBJ2-5, with D perhaps TRBD2 (5 bases). Material: PBMCs. This clonotype was obtained from a man in his forties in good health and CMV-seropositive. The CDR3 protein is CASKAPSGETQYF. As DNA, the CDR3 is TGTGCCAGCAAAGCGCCTTCGGGGGAGACCCAGTACTTC.